This is a list of T cell receptor beta chains from one sample in a study of cytomegalovirus exposure and HLA in healthy donors. Clones were sequenced by immunoSEQ multiplex PCR, and TCRdb holds only the in-frame ones, with some missing. The sample lists 100,000 to 150,000 clones, under 85% occurring once. Sequenced: PBMCs. These receptor sequences come from a boy between 10 and 17 years old in good health and CMV-seronegative. CDR3s include the opening cysteine and the closing phenylalanine or tryptophan. A D gene is named only where the DNA matches it firmly. Clone size is given for some rows only: seen once, a few or many times, or a class if the clone is expanded.

j_call | v_call | clone_size | d_call | cdr3_length | cdr3_aa | cdr3_nt
TRBJ2-3 | TRBV13 | - | - | 18 | CASSTNYRREANTDTQYF | TGTGCCAGCAGCACAAATTATCGGCGGGAAGCCAACACAGATACGCAGTATTTT
TRBJ2-7 | TRBV30 | - | - | 13 | CAWSPGSSYEQYF | TGTGCCTGGAGCCCTGGGAGCTCCTACGAGCAGTACTTC
TRBJ2-1 | TRBV19 | once | TRBD1 | 14 | CASSMGQGTGEQFF | TGTGCCAGTAGTATGGGACAGGGTACGGGTGAGCAGTTCTTC
TRBJ2-7 | TRBV14 | - | - | 12 | CASSHVTYEQYF | TGTGCCAGCAGCCATGTTACCTACGAGCAGTACTTC
TRBJ2-7 | TRBV27 | - | TRBD2 | 12 | CASSLLAGEQYF | TGTGCCAGCAGTTTACTAGCGGGAGAGCAGTACTTC
TRBJ2-1 | TRBV5-1 | - | TRBD2 | 16 | CASSLGAGGSYNEQFF | TGCGCCAGCAGCTTGGGGGCGGGGGGCTCCTACAATGAGCAGTTCTTC
TRBJ2-1 | TRBV5-6 | - | - | 16 | CASSLDKGSLYNEQFF | TGTGCCAGCAGCTTGGATAAGGGGTCGCTATACAATGAGCAGTTCTTC
TRBJ2-7 | TRBV4-3 | - | TRBD1 | 15 | CASSQEQGRTYEQYF | TGCGCCAGCAGCCAAGAACAGGGGCGAACCTACGAGCAGTACTTC
TRBJ2-5 | TRBV19 | once | - | 14 | CASSMGQQRGTQYF | TGTGCCAGTAGTATGGGGCAGCAAAGAGGGACCCAGTACTTC
TRBJ2-1 | TRBV14 | - | TRBD2 | 15 | CASSQREGLYNEQFF | TGTGCCAGCAGCCAGCGGGAGGGCCTTTACAATGAGCAGTTCTTC
TRBJ1-1 | TRBV27 | - | TRBD1 | 13 | CASRTGANTEAFF | TGTGCCAGCAGGACAGGGGCGAACACTGAAGCTTTCTTT
TRBJ1-5 | TRBV6-5 | - | - | 13 | CASSRTVNQPQHF | TGTGCCAGCAGTCGGACAGTTAATCAGCCCCAGCATTTT
TRBJ1-1 | TRBV7-9 | - | - | 12 | CSSHGRDTEAFF | TGTTCCAGCCACGGGCGGGACACTGAAGCTTTCTTT
TRBJ2-3 | TRBV9 | once | - | 14 | CASSVGLGTDTQYF | TGTGCCAGCAGCGTAGGACTAGGGACAGATACGCAGTATTTT
TRBJ1-3 | TRBV7-6 | - | TRBD1 | 16 | CASSLGQIDSGNTIYF | TGTGCCAGCAGCTTGGGACAGATAGACTCTGGAAACACCATATATTTT
TRBJ2-3 | TRBV7-3 | - | - | 14 | CASSSDKNTDTQYF | TGTGCCAGCAGCTCGGACAAGAACACAGATACGCAGTATTTT
TRBJ2-2 | TRBV4-2 | - | - | 12 | CASSQSGGELFF | TGTGCCAGCAGCCAGAGCGGCGGGGAGCTGTTTTTT
TRBJ1-3 | TRBV9 | - | - | 12 | CASSVDRNTIYF | TGTGCCAGCAGCGTGGACAGAAACACCATATATTTT
TRBJ1-1 | TRBV4-3 | - | - | 16 | CASSQDGRVGATEAFF | TGCGCCAGCAGCCAAGATGGGAGGGTAGGTGCCACTGAAGCTTTCTTT
TRBJ1-1 | TRBV7-9 | - | - | 12 | CSSSFGVTEAFF | TGTTCCAGCAGCTTTGGAGTCACTGAAGCTTTCTTT
TRBJ1-6 | TRBV15 | - | - | 17 | CATSRSYGRVLGAPLHF | TGTGCCACCAGCCGATCCTACGGCAGGGTGCTAGGGGCACCCCTCCACTTT
TRBJ2-2 | TRBV30 | - | TRBD1 | 18 | CASTARRPGQDSTGELFF | TGTGCCTCTACCGCTCGGAGGCCCGGACAGGATAGCACCGGGGAGCTGTTTTTT
TRBJ2-4 | TRBV9 | - | - | 14 | CASSGAQGGGIQYF | TGTGCCAGCAGCGGCGCACAGGGCGGAGGCATTCAGTACTTC
TRBJ2-1 | TRBV4-2 | - | TRBD1 | 14 | CASSQADRGHEQFF | TGTGCCAGCAGCCAAGCGGACAGGGGTCATGAGCAGTTCTTC
TRBJ2-3 | TRBV19 | - | TRBD2 | 16 | CASSAGLAGVGDTQYF | TGTGCCAGTAGTGCTGGACTTGCGGGGGTTGGTGATACGCAGTATTTT
TRBJ2-7 | TRBV7-9 | - | - | 13 | CASSSPREREQYF | TGTGCCAGCAGCTCTCCCAGGGAAAGGGAGCAGTACTTC
TRBJ2-7 | TRBV5-1 | - | TRBD2 | 16 | CASSVVGGRANYEQYF | TGCGCCAGCAGCGTCGTAGGCGGGAGGGCCAATTACGAGCAGTACTTC
TRBJ2-5 | TRBV5-4 | - | TRBD1 | 14 | CASSYTGGEETQYF | TGTGCCAGCAGCTACACAGGGGGCGAAGAGACCCAGTACTTC
TRBJ2-7 | TRBV30 | - | TRBD2 | 17 | CAWSRGRTSGSSYEQYF | TGTGCCTGGAGTAGGGGGCGGACTAGCGGGAGCTCCTACGAGCAGTACTTC
TRBJ2-4 | TRBV5-8 | - | - | 12 | CASSLAKNIQYF | TGTGCCAGCAGTCTAGCCAAAAACATTCAGTACTTC
TRBJ2-7 | TRBV6-6 | few | TRBD1 | 12 | CASSQTGYEQYF | TGTGCCAGCAGTCAGACAGGGTACGAGCAGTACTTC
TRBJ2-1 | TRBV4-1 | - | TRBD2 | 17 | CASSQEPSGASYNEQFF | TGCGCCAGCAGCCAAGAACCTAGCGGGGCGTCCTACAATGAGCAGTTCTTC
TRBJ1-2 | TRBV30 | - | TRBD1 | 13 | CAWSTGTGSGYTF | TGTGCCTGGAGTACCGGGACAGGGAGCGGCTACACCTTC
TRBJ2-1 | TRBV6-5 | - | - | 16 | CASSLKTGSSYNEQFF | TGTGCCAGCAGTTTAAAGACCGGGAGCTCCTACAATGAGCAGTTCTTC
TRBJ2-4 | TRBV7-2 | - | - | 15 | CASSPIGQGGHIQYF | TGTGCCAGCAGCCCAATTGGACAGGGAGGGCACATTCAGTACTTC
TRBJ2-7 | TRBV5-1 | - | - | 17 | CASSFSVYALPPYEQYF | TGCGCCAGCAGCTTCTCCGTCTACGCCCTTCCTCCCTACGAGCAGTACTTC
TRBJ1-3 | TRBV5-4 | - | TRBD1 | 16 | CASSGRDRDSGNTIYF | TGTGCCAGCAGCGGGAGGGACAGGGACTCTGGAAACACCATATATTTT
TRBJ2-3 | TRBV5-5 | - | - | 16 | CASSLTTGINTDTQYF | TGTGCCAGCAGCTTAACTACAGGTATTAACACAGATACGCAGTATTTT
TRBJ2-7 | TRBV4-1 | once | TRBD1 | 14 | CASTGTGGSGEQYF | TGCGCCAGCACCGGGACAGGGGGATCGGGCGAGCAGTACTTC
TRBJ1-3 | TRBV7-6 | - | - | 16 | CASSLGGVSSGNTIYF | TGTGCCAGCAGCTTAGGCGGGGTCAGCTCTGGAAACACCATATATTTT
TRBJ1-2 | TRBV9 | - | TRBD1 | 16 | CASSPQGASGNYGYTF | TGTGCCAGCAGCCCACAGGGGGCCAGCGGTAACTATGGCTACACCTTC
TRBJ1-1 | TRBV5-6 | - | - | 15 | CASSLPGGGGGEAFF | TGTGCCAGCAGCCTCCCTGGCGGGGGAGGGGGTGAAGCTTTCTTT
TRBJ2-5 | TRBV6-5 | - | TRBD1 | 13 | CASRMTGAETQYF | TGTGCCAGCAGGATGACAGGGGCGGAGACCCAGTACTTC
TRBJ1-1 | TRBV7-2 | once | - | 14 | CASSHWGRNTEAFF | TGTGCCAGCAGCCACTGGGGCAGAAACACTGAAGCTTTCTTT
TRBJ1-5 | TRBV29-1 | - | TRBD1 | 15 | CSVGGGQGQNQPQHF | TGCAGCGTTGGGGGTGGACAGGGGCAAAATCAGCCCCAGCATTTT
TRBJ2-1 | TRBV10-3 | - | TRBD2 | 14 | CAISSLAVMNEQFF | TGTGCCATCAGTTCACTAGCGGTTATGAATGAGCAGTTCTTC
TRBJ2-7 | TRBV5-1 | - | TRBD1 | 15 | CASSHDRVTSYEQYF | TGCGCCAGCAGCCACGACAGGGTCACGTCCTACGAGCAGTACTTC
TRBJ2-1 | TRBV4-1 | - | - | 17 | CASSPPTGGLAYNEQFF | TGCGCCAGCAGCCCACCAACCGGCGGGCTTGCATACAATGAGCAGTTCTTC
TRBJ2-1 | TRBV4-3 | - | TRBD2 | 15 | CASSQHGGRYNEQFF | TGCGCCAGCAGCCAACACGGCGGGAGGTACAATGAGCAGTTCTTC
TRBJ1-2 | TRBV4-1 | few | TRBD1 | 16 | CASSQQTGASNYGYTF | TGCGCCAGCAGCCAACAGACAGGGGCTTCAAACTATGGCTACACCTTC
TRBJ2-7 | TRBV7-3 | - | - | 15 | CASSLGGTGSYEQYF | TGTGCCAGCAGCTTGGGGGGGACAGGCTCATACGAGCAGTACTTC
TRBJ2-7 | TRBV4-1 | - | TRBD1 | 15 | CASSHMGTGAYEQYF | TGCGCCAGCAGCCATATGGGGACAGGGGCCTACGAGCAGTACTTC
TRBJ2-1 | TRBV4-3 | - | - | 15 | CASSQDRVVYNEQFF | TGCGCCAGCAGCCAAGACAGGGTGGTGTACAATGAGCAGTTCTTC
TRBJ1-1 | TRBV30 | few | - | 13 | CAWSRGMNTEAFF | TGTGCCTGGAGCAGAGGGATGAACACTGAAGCTTTCTTT
TRBJ2-7 | TRBV7-3 | - | - | 13 | CASSERGPGEQYF | TGTGCCAGCAGCGAAAGAGGTCCAGGGGAGCAGTACTTC
TRBJ1-3 | TRBV9 | once | - | 15 | CASSYTGSSGNTIYF | TGTGCCAGCAGCTATACAGGGAGCTCTGGAAACACCATATATTTT
TRBJ2-7 | TRBV6-1 | - | - | 13 | CASSVTATYEQYF | TGTGCCAGCAGTGTCACAGCAACCTACGAGCAGTACTTC
TRBJ1-1 | TRBV5-6 | - | - | 16 | CASSLVRVGLNTEAFF | TGTGCCAGCAGCTTGGTCAGGGTGGGCTTGAACACTGAAGCTTTCTTT
TRBJ2-7 | TRBV4-3 | once | TRBD2 | 17 | CASSQEWDGGSSYEQYF | TGCGCCAGCAGCCAAGAATGGGACGGGGGGAGCTCCTACGAGCAGTACTTC